What follows are 25 T cell receptor beta chains derived from one specimen sequenced in a study of shared clonotypes between healthy human individuals (dated by TCRdb to 2018 to 2021). The library relied on the immunoSEQ multiplex PCR assay. TCRdb's version of the immuneACCESS table is confined to in-frame rearrangements and falls short of the full clone set. An unresolved V gene accounts for under half of the shortfall where checked; the remainder is of unknown origin. The sample yields hundreds of thousands of clones; 90% to 96% were counted once. About 0.064% of the sample comes from the top ten. Sequencing was carried out using naive CD4+ T cells sorted from blood. In light of the paper, this sample's cell subset or site label describes: CD45RA+ positively selected. Source of these receptors: a woman between 25 and 40 years old in good health.

The chain links TRBV28 to TRBJ2-4; the D is unclear. V was clipped by 5 bases and J by 0 bases, with 11 bases between them. The length of the CDR3 is 15 residues. Germline CDR1 reads MDHEN; CDR2 reads SYDVKM. CDR3 protein: CASSPEDVAKNIQYF. For the CDR3, the DNA is TGTGCCAGCAGTCCCGAGGACGTAGCCAAAAACATTCAGTACTTC.

The chain joins TRBV2 to TRBJ2-7; TRBD1 matches 7 bases. Germline lookup yields CDR1 SNHLY and CDR2 FYNNEI. This CDR3 spans 13 amino acids. V shed 6 bases and J 6 bases; nucleotides not matched to a gene: 8. CDR3: CASRGYDRAEQYF. The DNA of the CDR3 is TGTGCCAGCAGAGGATATGACAGGGCCGAGCAGTACTTC.

This sequence joins TRBV6-1 and TRBJ2-7; a weak D match, TRBD1 (5 bases). The germline V gene encodes CDR1 MNHNS and CDR2 SASEGT. The V end lost 2 bases, the J end lost 8 bases, and 7 bases lay between the germline ends. The CDR3 runs 11 residues. The CDR3 spells CASSEQGKQYF. The CDR3 coding sequence is TGTGCCAGCAGTGAACAGGGTAAGCAGTACTTC.

This chain uses TRBV27 with TRBJ1-4; D unresolved. The germline V gene has CDR1 MNHEY and CDR2 SMNVEV (reference sequence). Trimming shortened V by 6 bases and J by 7 bases, and 15 bases separated the two germline ends. The CDR3 has 14 residues. The CDR3 loop is CASSREARVEKLFF. The CDR3 bases are TGTGCCAGCAGCCGGGAGGCCCGGGTTGAAAAACTGTTTTTT.

This rearrangement joins TRBV11-3 to TRBJ2-1, with D perhaps given as TRBD1 or TRBD2 (8 bases each). In germline, CDR1 is SGHNT, CDR2 YENEEA. Trimming stripped 5 bases from V and 6 bases from J, with 29 bases between. CDR3 length equals 19 residues. The CDR3 DNA is TGTGCCAGCAGCCAAAGCGGGGGCCGGACAGGGCGCCTCTCCAATGAGCAGTTCTTC. It is translated as CASSQSGGRTGRLSNEQFF.

This sequence joins TRBV18 and TRBJ2-5; D is unclear. The CDR3 totals 13 residues. V gave up 3 bases and J gave up 1 base, with 6 bases separating them. The V gene's germline CDR1 is KGHSH and CDR2 LQKENI. CDR3 sequence (DNA): TGTGCCAGCTCACCCATGATCCAAGAGACCCAGTACTTC. Translating it yields CASSPMIQETQYF.

The chain uses TRBV5-1 and TRBJ2-7; 8 bases line up with TRBD2. The CDR3 sequence is 14 residues long. V trimming: 5 bases; J trimming: 4 bases; junction bases outside the gene matches: 8. In germline, CDR1 is SGHRS, CDR2 YFSETQ. CDR3 amino acids: CASSWGTREYEQYF. CDR3 sequence (DNA): TGCGCCAGCAGTTGGGGGACTAGGGAATACGAGCAGTACTTC.

This chain connects TRBV19 to TRBJ1-4; D unclear. The CDR3 loop spans 12 amino acids. Per the germline V gene, CDR1 is LNHDA and CDR2 is SQIVND (reference sequence). Trimming pared 6 bases from V and 5 bases from J, leaving 7 bases between. The CDR3 loop is CASRPGNEKLFF. The CDR3 DNA is TGTGCCAGTAGGCCAGGAAATGAAAAACTGTTTTTT.

The chain combines TRBV29-1 with TRBJ2-7, with D unclear. The V gene's germline CDR1 is SQVTM and CDR2 ANQGSEA. The germline V and J ends were trimmed by 4 bases and 0 bases, with 10 bases remaining between them. The CDR3 extends over 13 amino acids. CDR3 nucleotide sequence: TGCAGCGTTGTTGCCTTCGACTCCTACGAGCAGTACTTC. Translated: CSVVAFDSYEQYF.

The rearrangement joins TRBV7-2 to TRBJ2-2; 8 nucleotides align to TRBD1. This CDR3 is built from 15 residues. Trimming removed 1 base from V and 6 bases from J; junction bases left unmatched: 4. The germline gives CDR1 SGHTA, CDR2 FQGNSA. Here the CDR3 DNA reads TGTGCCAGCAGCTTAGTACAGGGGGTTGCCGGGGAGCTGTTTTTT. This encodes CASSLVQGVAGELFF.

The V and J genes are TRBV18 and TRBJ2-7; 7 positions agree with TRBD2. The germline CDR1 and CDR2 sequences are KGHSH and LQKENI. CDR3 length: 17 residues. V lost 2 bases, J lost 0 bases, and 10 bases stayed unmatched. CDR3 in DNA: TGTGCCAGCTCACCAAGAGGGCCGGGAGGTAGCTCCTACGAGCAGTACTTC. It yields the protein CASSPRGPGGSSYEQYF.

This clone was seen just once. This chain links TRBV6-6 with TRBJ1-1; 7 bases are shared with TRBD1. The CDR3 spans 14 residues. Germline trimming cut 7 bases from V and 4 bases from J; bases unmatched to any gene: 9. Per the germline V gene, CDR1 is MNHNY and CDR2 is SVGAGI (reference sequence). In DNA form, the CDR3 reads TGTGCCAGCACCATAAACAGGGGCGGCACTGAAGCTTTCTTT. The encoded protein is CASTINRGGTEAFF.

The chain employs TRBV19 and TRBJ2-1; a weak D match, TRBD2 (6 bases). Germline V CDR1 and CDR2: LNHDA, SQIVND (reference sequence). The CDR3 runs 13 residues. V gave up 10 bases and J gave up 6 bases, with 16 bases separating them. The DNA of the CDR3 is TGTGCCACCCGATTTAGCGGAAGCAATGAGCAGTTCTTC. It yields the protein CATRFSGSNEQFF. The full variable domain, completed using reference TRBV19 and TRBJ2-1, is DGGITQSPKYLFRKEGQNVTLSCEQNLNHDAMYWYRQDPGQGLRLIYYSQIVNDFQKGDIAEGYSVSREKKESFPLTVTSAQKNPTAFYLCATRFSGSNEQFFGPGTRLTVL.

The chain couples TRBV5-1 to TRBJ2-1, with 9 nucleotides matching TRBD2. The germline gives CDR1 SGHRS, CDR2 YFSETQ. This CDR3 spans 16 amino acids. The trim removed 6 bases at V and 9 bases at J, leaving 16 bases unmatched. The CDR3 protein is CASKDQASGMLREQFF. The CDR3 DNA reads TGCGCCAGCAAAGACCAAGCTAGCGGGATGTTGCGTGAGCAGTTCTTC.

The chain has TRBV2 and TRBJ2-2; the D gene is possibly TRBD1 (6 bases). Germline V gene data show CDR1 as SNHLY and CDR2 as FYNNEI. CDR3 length: 12 amino acids. The V end lost 6 bases, the J end lost 5 bases, and 7 bases lay between the germline ends. In nucleotides, the CDR3 is TGTGCCAGCAGCAGGGGTACCGGGGAGCTGTTTTTT. Protein: CASSRGTGELFF.

The chain is built from TRBV2 and TRBJ1-1, with a weak D call TRBD1 (6 bases). This CDR3 is 13 amino acids long. V dropped 4 bases and J dropped 1 base, with 7 bases sitting between them. Germline V gene lookup returns CDR1 SNHLY and CDR2 FYNNEI. The CDR3 nucleotides are TGTGCCAGCAGTGGGGACAAGAACACTGAAGCTTTCTTT. Its protein product is CASSGDKNTEAFF.

This rearrangement joins TRBV28 to TRBJ2-1, with TRBD2 identical over 10 bases. V shed 6 bases and J 9 bases; nucleotides not matched to a gene: 8. Germline lookup yields CDR1 MDHEN and CDR2 SYDVKM. This CDR3 is built from 14 residues. This chain's CDR3 is CASSPTSGWGEQFF. The CDR3 nucleotides are TGTGCCAGCAGCCCGACTAGCGGGTGGGGTGAGCAGTTCTTC.

The chain has TRBV7-9 and TRBJ2-1; D uncertain. The CDR3 loop spans 15 amino acids. Germline CDR1 is SEHNR and CDR2 is FQNEAQ (reference sequence). V was cut by 4 bases and J by 0 bases, with 10 bases left in between. The CDR3 DNA reads as TGTGCCAGCAGCTCTCCGGGTCTCTCCTACAATGAGCAGTTCTTC. Translating it yields CASSSPGLSYNEQFF.

V usage is TRBV15 and J usage is TRBJ2-7, with D hard to call. The V gene lost 0 bases and the J gene lost 6 bases, with 15 bases spanning the gap. The CDR3 has 15 amino acids. Germline CDR1 reads LNHNV; CDR2 reads YYDKDF (reference sequence). CDR3 sequence reads: CATSRDPGLSREQYF. The CDR3 coding sequence is TGTGCCACCAGCAGAGATCCCGGGCTTTCGCGCGAGCAGTACTTC.

This chain joins TRBV27 and TRBJ2-7; TRBD1 is a possible D gene (6 bases). The CDR3 runs to 15 residues. Trimming took off 5 bases at V and 7 bases at J, with 21 bases between the two ends. CDR1 is MNHEY and CDR2 is SMNVEV in the germline V gene (reference sequence). Here the CDR3 reads CASSRRSEGVREQYF. The DNA of the CDR3 is TGTGCCAGCAGTCGACGATCAGAGGGGGTGAGAGAGCAGTACTTC.

The chain links TRBV28 to TRBJ2-5; tentative D call: TRBD2 (5 bases). This CDR3 has 12 amino acids. CDR1 is MDHEN, CDR2 SYDVKM, per germline. The germline V and J ends were trimmed by 7 bases and 4 bases, with 10 bases remaining between them. The CDR3 nucleotides are TGTGCCAGCATCGGGGTCTCAGAGACCCAGTACTTC. It specifies CASIGVSETQYF.

DNA of the CDR3: TGTGCCAGCAGCGCCGGGCCGCAGTATAATGAAAAACTGTTTTTT. Protein: CASSAGPQYNEKLFF. V and J are TRBV11-2 and TRBJ1-4; D call uncertain. The CDR3 sequence is 15 residues long. Trimming shortened V by 5 bases and J by 4 bases, and 14 bases separated the two germline ends. CDR1 is SGHAT and CDR2 is FQNNGV in the germline V gene.

The gene calls are TRBV19 and TRBJ1-5; 7 bases are a match to TRBD1. CDR1 and CDR2 (germline): LNHDA, SQIVND (reference sequence). The CDR3 loop spans 16 amino acids. V was clipped by 5 bases and J by 0 bases; unmatched bases: 7. Here the CDR3 reads CASSPRTGYSNQPQHF. As DNA, the CDR3 is TGTGCCAGTAGTCCACGGACAGGATATAGCAATCAGCCCCAGCATTTT.

The CDR3 loop reads CASSKTGVSNQPQHF. DNA for the CDR3: TGTGCCAGTAGTAAAACAGGGGTTAGCAATCAGCCCCAGCATTTT. The chain carries TRBV19 and TRBJ1-5, with 7 bases fitting TRBD1. Trimming took 4 bases from V and 0 from J; bases not matched to a gene: 3. This CDR3 region has 15 residues. Germline V CDR1 and CDR2: LNHDA, SQIVND (reference sequence).

This chain links TRBV18 with TRBJ2-3; 14 bases agree with TRBD2. This CDR3 has 18 residues. V lost 1 base, J lost 5 bases, and 8 bases stayed unmatched. Germline V gene lookup returns CDR1 KGHSH and CDR2 LQKENI. The CDR3 here is CASSPLPGLAGEGDTQYF. In DNA, the CDR3 is TGTGCCAGCTCACCACTCCCGGGACTAGCGGGAGAGGGAGATACGCAGTATTTT. Using reference TRBV18 and TRBJ2-3 for the parts outside the CDR3, the full variable domain is NAGVMQNPRHLVRRRGQEARLRCSPMKGHSHVYWYRQLPEEGLKFMVYLQKENIIDESGMPKERFSAEFPKEGPSILRIQQVVRGDSAAYFCASSPLPGLAGEGDTQYFGPGTRLTVL.